The source of this T cell receptor (beta chain) is a study of T cells after posttransplantation cyclophosphamide. Notes on the study in general: Later blood repertoires were often dominated by clones from the donor CD8+ memory compartment. After PTCy, TRB diversity resembled that of CNI/methotrexate controls. Blood and skin or GI T cell repertoires showed limited TRB overlap.

TCRdb's copy holds only in-frame clones and misses some; the assay was immunoSEQ multiplex PCR. Sampling found about 38,000 clones, none seen once. A few counts support this clone. As yet, its antigen is unknown. This clone may be a read error of a much larger clone one base away. The sample contains more than one DNA sequence encoding this CDR3. CDR1 LGHNA and CDR2 YSLEER come from the germline V gene. The CDR3 spans 17 residues. The sequence was obtained from a man aged 45 to 65 in good health, CMV-negative, and a related stem cell transplant donor. The chain combines TRBV4-3 with TRBJ2-3, with TRBD2 matching 9 bases. The sample consisted of PBMCs. The CDR3 spells CASSQDWRGGPRDTQYF. Here the CDR3 DNA reads TGCGCCAGCAGCCAAGATTGGCGGGGGGGTCCCAGGGATACGCAGTACTTT.